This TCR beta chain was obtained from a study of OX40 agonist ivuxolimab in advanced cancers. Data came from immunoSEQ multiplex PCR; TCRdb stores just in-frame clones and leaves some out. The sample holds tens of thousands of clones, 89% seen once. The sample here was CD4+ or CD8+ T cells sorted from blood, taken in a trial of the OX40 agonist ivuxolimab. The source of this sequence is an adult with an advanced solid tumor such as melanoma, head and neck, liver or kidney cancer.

The CDR3 DNA reads as TGTGCCAGCAGCTCGGGACTAGCGGGAGGGTCAGATACGCAGTATTTT. As protein: CASSSGLAGGSDTQYF. The J gene is TRBJ2-3, the V gene TRBV7-2, with TRBD2 matching over 16 bases. Germline values: CDR1 SGHTA, CDR2 FQGNSA. The junction had 2 bases not matched to a gene; V was cut back by 4 bases and J by 4 bases. The CDR3 is made up of 16 amino acids.